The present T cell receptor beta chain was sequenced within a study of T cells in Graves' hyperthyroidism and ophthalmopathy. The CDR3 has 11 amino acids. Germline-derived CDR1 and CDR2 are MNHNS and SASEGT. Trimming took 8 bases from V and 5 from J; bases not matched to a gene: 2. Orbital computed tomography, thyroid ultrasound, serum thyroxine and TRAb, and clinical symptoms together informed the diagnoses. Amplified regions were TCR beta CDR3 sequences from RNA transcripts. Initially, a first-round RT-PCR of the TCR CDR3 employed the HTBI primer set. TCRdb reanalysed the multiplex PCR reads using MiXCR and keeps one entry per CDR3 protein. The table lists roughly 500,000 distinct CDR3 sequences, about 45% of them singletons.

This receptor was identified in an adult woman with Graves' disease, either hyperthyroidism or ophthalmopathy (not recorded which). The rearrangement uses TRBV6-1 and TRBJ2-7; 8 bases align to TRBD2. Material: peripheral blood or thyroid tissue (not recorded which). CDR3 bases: TGTGCCAGCGGGACTAGTAACGAGCAGTACTTC. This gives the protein CASGTSNEQYF.